These 14 T cell receptor beta chains originate from one sample sequenced in a study of T cells in Graves' hyperthyroidism and ophthalmopathy. Amplification of TCR beta CDR3 regions was performed using RNA transcripts as template. A first-round RT-PCR of the TCR CDR3 used the HTBI primer set. MiXCR was run by TCRdb on the multiplex PCR reads, yielding one entry per CDR3 protein. The data show fewer than 650,000 distinct CDR3 sequences, approximately 15% seen once. The specimen was blood. These TCRs come from a woman in her late teens or twenties with Graves' ophthalmopathy.

There are many counts of this clonotype. This sequence joins TRBV2 and TRBJ2-7; 8 bases align to TRBD1. In germline, CDR1 is SNHLY, CDR2 FYNNEI. V shed 4 bases, J shed 6 bases, and the junction held 5 bases outside the gene matches. The CDR3 covers 13 residues. The CDR3 DNA reads TGTGCCAGCAGTGTACCAGGGGGCGTCGAGCAGTACTTC. This encodes CASSVPGGVEQYF.

This clonotype was observed at least ten times. The J gene is TRBJ2-7, the V gene TRBV19; 9 bases are a match to TRBD1. After removal of 5 bases from V and 2 bases from J, the junction contained 7 bases not matched to a gene. This CDR3 region has 15 residues. Germline V gene sequence: CDR1 LNHDA, CDR2 SQIVND (reference sequence). The CDR3 DNA reads as TGTGCCAGTAGTGCCGGGACAGGGTTCACCTACGAGCAGTACTTC. It translates to CASSAGTGFTYEQYF.

The V call is TRBV20-1, the J call TRBJ2-1; a weak D match, TRBD2 (5 bases). Germline loops: CDR1 DFQATT, CDR2 SNEGSKA (reference sequence). Trimming took 0 bases from V and 0 from J, leaving 9 bases between them. CDR3 length: 15 residues. CDR3 loop: CSARDLEGSYNEQFF. The CDR3 DNA is TGCAGTGCTAGAGACCTAGAGGGCTCCTACAATGAGCAGTTCTTC.

This clonotype was counted at least ten times. This chain links TRBV29-1 with TRBJ2-5; 9 bases match TRBD1. Germline V CDR1 and CDR2: SQVTM, ANQGSEA. This CDR3 is built from 13 residues. Trimming cost V 7 bases and J 10 bases; bases outside gene matches: 13. The DNA of the CDR3 is TGCAGCGCCGACTTTAGACAGGGGGAAGACCAGTACTTC. Translation gives CSADFRQGEDQYF.

This chain connects TRBV3-1 to TRBJ2-3; TRBD2 agrees at 8 bases. V shed 4 bases and J 3 bases; nucleotides not matched to a gene: 6. This CDR3 comprises 15 residues. Germline loops: CDR1 LGHDT, CDR2 YNNKEL (reference sequence). CDR3: CASSRLSGSTDTQYF. For the CDR3, the DNA is TGTGCCAGCAGCCGCCTGAGCGGGAGTACAGATACGCAGTATTTT.

This clonotype was recorded many times. The chain is built from TRBV30 and TRBJ2-2, with 11 bases fitting TRBD2. Germline assignment: CDR1 GTSNPN and CDR2 SVGIG (reference sequence). With V trimmed by 0 bases and J by 3 bases, 12 bases remained unmatched. This CDR3 region has 19 residues. This CDR3 is CAWSVRWGLAGGDTGELFF. As DNA, the CDR3 is TGTGCCTGGAGTGTACGGTGGGGCCTAGCGGGAGGCGACACCGGGGAGCTGTTTTTT.

This clonotype was counted at least ten times. The chain couples TRBV7-9 to TRBJ2-3; 10 bases match TRBD1. From germline, CDR1 is SEHNR and CDR2 FQNEAQ (reference sequence). Trimming at V came to 0 bases and at J to 9 bases, leaving 3 bases not matched to a gene. The CDR3 runs to 14 residues. The CDR3 DNA reads as TGTGCCAGCAGCTTAGCCAGGACAGGGGGGACGCAGTATTTT. Residues: CASSLARTGGTQYF.

The chain uses TRBV5-1 and TRBJ2-2; 9 nucleotides match TRBD1. The CDR3 consists of 17 residues. In germline, CDR1 is SGHRS, CDR2 YFSETQ. After removal of 3 bases from V and 6 bases from J, the junction contained 12 bases not matched to a gene. This CDR3 reads CASSWGGTGKVAGELFF. The DNA for the CDR3 is TGCGCCAGCAGCTGGGGCGGGACAGGGAAAGTTGCCGGGGAGCTGTTTTTT.

There are many counts of this clonotype. This chain connects TRBV28 to TRBJ2-7; TRBD2 is a possible D gene (5 bases). The CDR3 contains 16 residues. CDR1 is MDHEN, CDR2 SYDVKM, per germline. V was clipped by 7 bases and J by 2 bases, with 21 bases between them. Here the CDR3 DNA reads TGTGCCAGCACCTCCCTAGGGCGGAGGAATCCCTACGAGCAGTACTTC. Translating it yields CASTSLGRRNPYEQYF.

This chain links TRBV19 with TRBJ2-2, with 7 positions matching TRBD2. From germline, CDR1 is LNHDA and CDR2 SQIVND (reference sequence). With V trimmed by 5 bases and J by 7 bases, 13 bases remained unmatched. The CDR3 loop spans 16 amino acids. The CDR3 sequence is CASSPSVGGMGGELFF. CDR3 nucleotides: TGTGCCAGTAGTCCCTCCGTCGGGGGGATGGGCGGGGAGCTGTTTTTT.

There are many counts of this clonotype. The chain employs TRBV7-8 and TRBJ2-3, with D uncertain. Germline values: CDR1 SGHVS, CDR2 FQNEAQ. V shed 1 base and J shed 10 bases, with 9 bases lying between them. The CDR3 loop spans 12 amino acids. CDR3 amino acids: CASSLVQSAQYF. In DNA, the CDR3 is TGTGCCAGCAGCTTAGTCCAGTCAGCGCAGTATTTT.

The chain recombines TRBV9 with TRBJ2-1, with D hard to call. This CDR3 has 16 residues. Trimming stripped 1 base from V and 5 bases from J, with 16 bases between. Germline V gives CDR1 SGDLS, CDR2 YYNGEE. The CDR3 loop reads CASSVTTTRLHNEQFF. The CDR3 nucleotides read TGTGCCAGCAGCGTAACCACTACGCGACTTCACAATGAGCAGTTCTTC.

This clonotype was seen more than once but under ten times. The chain combines TRBV9 with TRBJ1-1, with 7 nucleotides matching TRBD1. V was pared by 5 bases and J by 7 bases, with 17 bases of the junction left unmatched. The CDR3 runs to 16 residues. The germline V gene encodes CDR1 SGDLS and CDR2 YYNGEE. CDR3: CASRGRGKQGYIEAFF. The CDR3 DNA sequence: TGTGCCAGCAGGGGAAGGGGGAAACAGGGGTACATTGAAGCTTTCTTT.

This clonotype was detected many times. The chain couples TRBV19 to TRBJ2-2; 9 bases agree with TRBD1. Trimming took 8 bases from V and 5 from J; bases not matched to a gene: 18. Germline CDR1 LNHDA, CDR2 SQIVND (reference sequence). The CDR3 has 18 amino acids. The CDR3 here is CASQSLQGATMGTGELFF. The CDR3 DNA follows: TGTGCCAGTCAAAGCCTACAGGGGGCTACAATGGGAACCGGGGAGCTGTTTTTT.